The next 13 T cell receptor beta chains were all read from a single sample in a study of T cells in Graves' hyperthyroidism and ophthalmopathy. What was amplified from RNA transcripts were TCR beta CDR3 regions. The HTBI primer set drove a first-round RT-PCR of the TCR CDR3. TCRdb reprocessed the multiplex PCR reads via MiXCR and lists one record per CDR3 protein. The data contain 730,000 or so distinct CDR3 sequences, roughly 20% of them singletons. The specimen was blood. These TCRs come from a woman in her 50s with Graves' hyperthyroidism that later progressed to Graves' ophthalmopathy.

This clonotype was counted a few times. At one of its ends the junction is not consistent with the germline gene, which may arise from a read error. The chain joins TRBV6-2 or TRBV6-3 to TRBJ1-2; TRBD1 agrees at 7 bases. Germline assignment: CDR1 MNHEY and CDR2 SVGEGT. The CDR3 is made up of 16 amino acids. The CDR3 region has the DNA TGTGCCAGCAGTTACTCGAGGGCCGGGACAGCGTATGGCCACACCTTC. This encodes CASSYSRAGTAYGHTF.

This clonotype was recorded a few times. The V and J genes are TRBV27 and TRBJ2-1; a possible D gene is TRBD2 (5 bases). V was clipped by 0 bases and J by 8 bases, with 8 bases between them. This CDR3 spans 13 amino acids. The germline V gene has CDR1 MNHEY and CDR2 SMNVEV (reference sequence). DNA for the CDR3: TGTGCCAGCAGTTTATCGTCGGGGTATGAGCAGTTCTTC. This gives the protein CASSLSSGYEQFF.

The rearrangement joins TRBV20-1 to TRBJ2-2; a possible D gene is TRBD1 (5 bases). Germline CDR1 is DFQATT and CDR2 is SNEGSKA (reference sequence). V lost 7 bases, J lost 5 bases, and 11 bases lay in between. The CDR3 runs 12 residues. CDR3 sequence (DNA): TGCAGTGGCGCAAAGGGGACCGGGGAGCTGTTTTTT. Its protein is CSGAKGTGELFF.

The gene calls are TRBV2 and TRBJ1-4; TRBD1 matches at 9 bases. Trimming at V came to 6 bases and at J to 3 bases, leaving 14 bases not matched to a gene. CDR1 and CDR2 from the germline V gene are SNHLY and FYNNEI. The CDR3 consists of 18 residues. CDR3 nucleotide sequence: TGTGCCAGCAGCCTATTAACAGGGGGCGCCGCAGCTAATGAAAAACTGTTTTTT. Translated: CASSLLTGGAAANEKLFF.

This clonotype was found a few times. This chain joins TRBV18 and TRBJ2-1; no definite D call. Deletions cut 1 base from V and 4 bases from J, with 11 bases between. Germline V CDR1 and CDR2: KGHSH, LQKENI. The CDR3 is 15 residues long. The CDR3 nucleotides are TGTGCCAGCTCACCACTACTCCGAGCGTACAATGAGCAGTTCTTC. Translating it yields CASSPLLRAYNEQFF.

The rearrangement joins TRBV27 to TRBJ2-2; D may be TRBD1 or TRBD2 (5 bases each). Per the germline V gene, CDR1 is MNHEY and CDR2 is SMNVEV (reference sequence). The CDR3 sequence is 15 residues long. V was trimmed by 5 bases and J by 3 bases, leaving 13 bases between them. The CDR3 region is CASSITGTYTGELFF. Here the CDR3 DNA reads TGTGCCAGCAGTATTACCGGGACCTACACCGGGGAGCTGTTTTTT.

This clonotype showed up many times. This chain uses TRBV3-1 with TRBJ2-5, with D possibly matching TRBD2 (6 bases). The CDR3 is 13 residues long. Germline loops: CDR1 LGHDT, CDR2 YNNKEL (reference sequence). V lost 4 bases, J lost 3 bases, and 9 bases lay in between. The CDR3 bases are TGTGCCAGCAGCCTGCGACTAGAAGAGACCCAGTACTTC. Protein sequence: CASSLRLEETQYF.

The sample holds many counts of this clonotype. This chain links TRBV7-2 with TRBJ1-5; D is undetermined. The germline V gene has CDR1 SGHTA and CDR2 FQGNSA. This CDR3 contains 13 residues. V lost 6 bases and J 4 bases, leaving 10 bases between the germline ends. The CDR3 DNA is TGTGCCAGCAGTCGCGACGAGAATCAGCCCCAGCATTTT. Encoded protein: CASSRDENQPQHF.

The chain has TRBV11-2 and TRBJ2-3; D may correspond to TRBD1 or TRBD2 (6 bases each). The CDR3 spans 15 residues. CDR1 and CDR2 from the germline V gene are SGHAT and FQNNGV. V was clipped by 5 bases and J by 4 bases, with 16 bases between them. DNA for the CDR3: TGTGCCAGCAGCAAAGGGGGGCTCAGCGCAGATACGCAGTATTTT. Amino acid sequence: CASSKGGLSADTQYF.

The chain recombines TRBV6-1 with TRBJ2-7, with a weak D call TRBD1 (6 bases). V was trimmed by 7 bases and J by 5 bases, leaving 15 bases between them. CDR3 size: 13 residues. Germline V gene sequence: CDR1 MNHNS, CDR2 SASEGT. This CDR3 reads CASTVPGVDEQYF. CDR3 nucleotide sequence: TGTGCCAGCACCGTTCCAGGGGTTGACGAGCAGTACTTC.

The chain is built from TRBV14 and TRBJ2-7; D might be TRBD2 (5 bases). Germline V gives CDR1 SGHDN, CDR2 FVKESK. V was shortened by 1 base and J by 2 bases, with 18 bases between the two germline ends. The CDR3 is 17 amino acids. The chain's CDR3 is CASSQGGPLTLPYEQYF. CDR3 coding DNA: TGTGCCAGCAGCCAAGGAGGGCCTTTGACTCTTCCCTACGAGCAGTACTTC.

This chain connects TRBV7-9 to TRBJ2-2, with D possibly being TRBD1 or TRBD2 (5 bases each). The CDR3 contains 16 residues. V lost 3 bases to trimming and J lost 6 bases, with 17 bases between them. Germline assignment: CDR1 SEHNR and CDR2 FQNEAQ (reference sequence). CDR3 loop: CASSFLRGAVPGELFF. The CDR3 DNA sequence: TGTGCCAGCAGCTTTCTACGGGGCGCCGTCCCCGGGGAGCTGTTTTTT.

The sample holds a few counts of this clonotype. This chain connects TRBV6-1 to TRBJ1-5, with a possible D match to TRBD1 (5 bases). Germline V gene lookup returns CDR1 MNHNS and CDR2 SASEGT. CDR3 length: 15 amino acids. With 7 bases removed from V and 2 bases from J, the gap between germline ends came to 15 bases. CDR3 residues: CASKRDGYGNQPQHF. CDR3 nucleotides: TGTGCCAGCAAGCGGGACGGGTACGGCAATCAGCCCCAGCATTTT.